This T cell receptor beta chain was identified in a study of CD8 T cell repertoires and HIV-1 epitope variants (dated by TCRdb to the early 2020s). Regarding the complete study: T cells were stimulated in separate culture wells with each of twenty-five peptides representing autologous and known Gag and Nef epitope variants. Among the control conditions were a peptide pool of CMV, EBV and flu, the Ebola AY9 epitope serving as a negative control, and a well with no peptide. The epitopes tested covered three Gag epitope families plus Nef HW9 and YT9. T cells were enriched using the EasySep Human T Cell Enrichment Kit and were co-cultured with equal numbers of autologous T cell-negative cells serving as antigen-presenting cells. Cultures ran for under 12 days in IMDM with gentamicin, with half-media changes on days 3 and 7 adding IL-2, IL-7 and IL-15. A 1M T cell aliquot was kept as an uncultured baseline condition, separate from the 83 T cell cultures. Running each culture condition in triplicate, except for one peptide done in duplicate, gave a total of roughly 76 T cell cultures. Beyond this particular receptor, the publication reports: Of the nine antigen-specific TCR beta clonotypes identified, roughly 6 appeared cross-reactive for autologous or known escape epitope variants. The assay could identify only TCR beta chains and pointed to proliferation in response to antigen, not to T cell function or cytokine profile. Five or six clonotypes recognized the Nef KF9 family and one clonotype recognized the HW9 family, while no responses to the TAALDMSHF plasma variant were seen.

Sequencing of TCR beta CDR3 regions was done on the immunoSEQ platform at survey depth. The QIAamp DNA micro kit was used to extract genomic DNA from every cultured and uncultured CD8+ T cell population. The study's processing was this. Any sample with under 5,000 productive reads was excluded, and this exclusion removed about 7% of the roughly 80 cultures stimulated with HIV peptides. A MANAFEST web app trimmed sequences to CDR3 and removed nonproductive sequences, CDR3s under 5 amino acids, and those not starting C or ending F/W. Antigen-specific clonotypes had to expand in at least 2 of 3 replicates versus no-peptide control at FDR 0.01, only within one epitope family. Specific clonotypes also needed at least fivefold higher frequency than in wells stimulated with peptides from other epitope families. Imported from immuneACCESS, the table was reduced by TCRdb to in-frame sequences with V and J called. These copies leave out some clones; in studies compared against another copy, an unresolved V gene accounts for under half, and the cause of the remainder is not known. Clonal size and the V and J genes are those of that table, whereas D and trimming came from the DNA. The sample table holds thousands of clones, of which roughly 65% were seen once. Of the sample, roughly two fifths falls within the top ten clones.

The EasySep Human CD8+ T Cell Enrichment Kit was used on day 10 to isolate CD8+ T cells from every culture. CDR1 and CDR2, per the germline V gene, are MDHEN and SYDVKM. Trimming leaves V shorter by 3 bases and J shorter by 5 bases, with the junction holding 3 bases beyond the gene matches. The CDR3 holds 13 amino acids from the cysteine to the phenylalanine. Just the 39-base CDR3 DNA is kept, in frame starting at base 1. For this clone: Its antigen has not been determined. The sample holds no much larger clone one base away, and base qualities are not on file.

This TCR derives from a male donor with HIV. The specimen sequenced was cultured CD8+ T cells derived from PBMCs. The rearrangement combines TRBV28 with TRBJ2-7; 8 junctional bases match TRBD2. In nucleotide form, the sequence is TGTGCCAGCAGTTTTTCACTAGCGGACGAGCAGTACTTC. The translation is CASSFSLADEQYF.